The clone carrying this TCR beta chain showed up just once. Its antigen is currently unknown. The CDR3 contains 13 residues. V was shortened by 4 bases and J by 9 bases, with 15 bases between the two germline ends. Germline CDR1 reads SGHNT; CDR2 reads YYREEE (reference sequence). The sample originates from a study of CD8 T cells in Susac syndrome. Study-level results: The authors acknowledged that the study's TCR sequencing and HLA analysis involved relatively few individuals.

The patients who served as multiple sclerosis controls were treatment-naive and had stable or active relapsing-remitting disease that fulfilled the revised McDonald criteria. TEMRA cells underwent FACS enrichment and CD8+ and CD4+ T cells underwent negative isolation. With random hexamers, about 0.5 to 1 ug RNA was reverse transcribed. By means of immunoSEQ multiplex PCR, TCR beta CDR3 spanning 54 Vbeta and 13 Jbeta underwent amplification. TCRdb called the immunoSEQ multiplex PCR reads again in MiXCR, with one record for every CDR3 protein. Of around 180,000 distinct CDR3 sequences in the sample, 90% to 96% were seen once.

This receptor was obtained from a human donor with multiple sclerosis. The chain uses TRBV5-4 and TRBJ2-3; D perhaps matches TRBD2 (5 bases). Sequencing was carried out using CD4+ T cells from PBMCs. The CDR3 here is CASSEEGADTQYF. Here the CDR3 DNA reads TGTGCCAGCAGCGAAGAGGGTGCCGACACGCAGTATTTT. Combining the CDR3 with reference TRBV5-4 and TRBJ2-3 gives the whole variable domain ETGVTQSPTHLIKTRGQQVTLRCSSQSGHNTVSWYQQALGQGPQFIFQYYREEENGRGNFPPRFSGLQFPNYSSELNVNALELDDSALYLCASSEEGADTQYFGPGTRLTVL.